The next 29 T cell receptor beta chains were all read from a single sample in a study of a mutant IDH1 vaccine in newly diagnosed glioma. These receptors have no identified antigens. Measured with immunoSEQ multiplex PCR; TCRdb has only the in-frame clones, and not every one. The sample lists roughly 70,000 clones, roughly 83% occurring once. As for time point: week 11, during vaccination. A 20-mer mutant IDH1 peptide at 300 ug was injected subcutaneously with topical imiquimod. The source was PBMCs, collected from a glioma patient whose treatment included an IDH1 peptide vaccine. The receptors were sampled from a woman in her 50s with glioma.

This sequence joins TRBV7-2 and TRBJ1-2, with TRBD1 identical over 8 bases. The CDR3 has 16 amino acids. The trim removed 4 bases at V and 8 bases at J, leaving 15 bases unmatched. Germline assignment: CDR1 SGHTA and CDR2 FQGNSA. CDR3 sequence (DNA): TGTGCCAGCAGCTCGATAGTTGGACAGGGCGTTGGGGGCTACACCTTC. Translation gives CASSSIVGQGVGGYTF.

The chain has TRBV6-1 and TRBJ1-2; D ambiguous. V was cut by 2 bases and J by 5 bases, with 15 bases left in between. CDR3 length: 15 residues. Germline V gene sequence: CDR1 MNHNS, CDR2 SASEGT. CDR3 DNA sequence: TGTGCCAGCAGTGAATGGGCCCAAACCCTTTATGGCTACACCTTC. It codes for CASSEWAQTLYGYTF.

This chain connects TRBV6-6 to TRBJ1-1; D remains ambiguous. The CDR3 extends over 13 amino acids. CDR1 is MNHNY, CDR2 SVGAGI, per germline (reference sequence). The V end was cut by 4 bases, the J end by 8 bases, with 14 bases between. The CDR3 nucleotides are TGTGCCAGCAGTTCGTACGTGGGAGGCGAAGCTTTCTTT. Its protein product is CASSSYVGGEAFF.

The chain employs TRBV10-1 and TRBJ1-2, with 9 bases lining up with TRBD1. V dropped 7 bases and J dropped 8; count of bases not matched to a gene: 26. The CDR3 loop spans 19 amino acids. CDR1 WNHNN and CDR2 SYGVQD come from the germline V gene (reference sequence). Written as DNA, the CDR3 is TGCGCCAGCAAAACCCTCGGGGGAACAGGGGGCTTCCCCCCCAACGGCTACACCTTC. This codes for CASKTLGGTGGFPPNGYTF.

This chain uses TRBV7-9 with TRBJ1-2; D is uncertain. The germline V gene has CDR1 SEHNR and CDR2 FQNEAQ (reference sequence). The CDR3 runs to 15 residues. V lost 1 base to trimming and J lost 5 bases, with 14 bases between them. This CDR3 is CASSLGAQSPYGYTF. In DNA form, the CDR3 reads TGTGCCAGCAGCTTAGGGGCCCAATCGCCATATGGCTACACCTTC.

The chain is built from TRBV7-9 and TRBJ2-3; weak D call: TRBD1 (5 bases). The CDR3 consists of 15 residues. The ends were cut back, 1 base at V and 7 bases at J, with 15 bases in the middle. Germline loops: CDR1 SEHNR, CDR2 FQNEAQ (reference sequence). CDR3 coding DNA: TGTGCCAGCAGCTTAGTTAAGCAGGGCAGGAATACGCAGTATTTT. Translating it yields CASSLVKQGRNTQYF.

J is TRBJ1-5 and V is TRBV19; D unresolved. The CDR3 consists of 15 residues. Looked up from germline, CDR1 is LNHDA and CDR2 is SQIVND (reference sequence). With 5 bases removed from V and 1 base from J, the gap between germline ends came to 12 bases. The CDR3: CASSFSDSSNQPQHF. The CDR3 DNA is TGTGCCAGTAGTTTCTCCGACTCGAGCAATCAGCCCCAGCATTTT.

The chain links TRBV6-5 to TRBJ2-5, with a weak D call TRBD2 (5 bases). Between the trimmed V and J ends, which lost 5 bases and 5 bases, there was a span of 12 bases. From germline, CDR1 is MNHEY and CDR2 SVGAGI. This CDR3 contains 13 residues. CDR3 coding DNA: TGTGCCAGCAGTCCGGACGGGATGGAGACCCAGTACTTC. It is translated as CASSPDGMETQYF.

This sequence joins TRBV5-6 and TRBJ1-1, with D possibly matching TRBD1 (6 bases). This CDR3 region has 16 residues. Trimming removed 2 bases from V and 1 base from J, with 15 bases in between. CDR1 is SGHDT, CDR2 YYEEEE, per germline. The CDR3 protein is CASSLGIRGWNTEAFF. CDR3 nucleotides: TGTGCCAGCAGCTTAGGGATCAGGGGTTGGAACACTGAAGCTTTCTTT.

The CDR3, as DNA: TGCAGCTACTGGGAGGGGACTGAAGCTTTCTTT. It is translated as CSYWEGTEAFF. This chain uses TRBV29-1 with TRBJ1-1; maybe TRBD1 (5 bases). CDR3 length: 11 residues. V gave up 8 bases and J gave up 5 bases, with 12 bases separating them. Per the germline V gene, CDR1 is SQVTM and CDR2 is ANQGSEA.

The table lists this clone with a count of one. In DNA, the CDR3 is TGTGCCAGCAGGGACAGGGCAATAGATGGCTACACCTTC. This gives the protein CASRDRAIDGYTF. The chain links TRBV27 to TRBJ1-2, with 8 bases matching TRBD1. The CDR3 has 13 amino acids. Trimming cost V 6 bases and J 6 bases; bases outside gene matches: 6. CDR1 is MNHEY and CDR2 is SMNVEV in the germline V gene (reference sequence).

J is TRBJ2-2 and V is TRBV18; D gene ambiguous. Germline V gene data show CDR1 as KGHSH and CDR2 as LQKENI. The CDR3 loop spans 15 amino acids. Trimming took off 4 bases at V and 0 bases at J, with 9 bases between the two ends. CDR3 sequence reads: CASSLKDPNTGELFF. CDR3 nucleotide sequence: TGTGCCAGCTCACTTAAGGATCCGAACACCGGGGAGCTGTTTTTT.

The J gene is TRBJ2-7, the V gene TRBV7-2; D not resolved. The germline gives CDR1 SGHTA, CDR2 FQGNSA. CDR3 length: 13 residues. The V and J ends lost 6 bases and 2 bases respectively, with 11 bases between them. The chain's CDR3 is CASSPVATYEQYF. CDR3 DNA: TGTGCCAGCAGTCCCGTGGCCACCTACGAGCAGTACTTC.

The V call is TRBV4-2, the J call TRBJ2-1; D call uncertain. The CDR3 loop spans 13 amino acids. Germline assignment: CDR1 LGHNA and CDR2 YNFKEQ. Trimming removed 2 bases from V and 3 bases from J, with 5 bases in between. The DNA of the CDR3 is TGTGCCAGCAGCCAAAAACTCTACAATGAGCAGTTCTTC. Amino acids: CASSQKLYNEQFF.

This clone was recorded a few times. The genes are TRBV18 and TRBJ2-5, with 7 positions matching TRBD2. Germline trimming cut 3 bases from V and 4 bases from J; bases unmatched to any gene: 5. The CDR3 runs to 14 residues. Germline V gene data show CDR1 as KGHSH and CDR2 as LQKENI. CDR3 loop: CASSPTERGETQYF. The CDR3, as DNA: TGTGCCAGCTCACCCACGGAGCGGGGAGAGACCCAGTACTTC.

This clone has only a few counts. The chain joins TRBV6-1 to TRBJ1-1, with D maybe TRBD1 (5 bases). The CDR3 has 15 residues. The V gene's germline CDR1 is MNHNS and CDR2 SASEGT. V was cut by 3 bases and J by 6 bases, with 17 bases left in between. CDR3 sequence: CASSDIRGVGSEAFF. The CDR3 bases are TGTGCCAGCAGTGACATAAGGGGCGTAGGCTCTGAAGCTTTCTTT.

A single count supports this clone. The CDR3 here is CASSSPGQGPDTQYF. The CDR3 nucleotides are TGCGCCAGCAGCTCTCCGGGACAGGGGCCAGATACGCAGTATTTT. The chain uses TRBV5-1 and TRBJ2-3; 10 nucleotides agree with TRBD1. This CDR3 comprises 15 residues. Germline V gene lookup returns CDR1 SGHRS and CDR2 YFSETQ. V trimming: 3 bases; J trimming: 4 bases; junction bases outside the gene matches: 5.

V gene TRBV5-6 combines with J gene TRBJ1-1; D is unclear. This CDR3 region has 15 residues. The germline V gene encodes CDR1 SGHDT and CDR2 YYEEEE. The germline V and J ends were trimmed by 7 bases and 0 bases, with 16 bases remaining between them. The CDR3, as DNA: TGTGCCAGCTATCTAATAGGTCGGATGAACACTGAAGCTTTCTTT. Translated: CASYLIGRMNTEAFF.

V gene TRBV7-9 combines with J gene TRBJ2-7; the D gene is possibly TRBD1 (6 bases). The V gene lost 3 bases and the J gene lost 2 bases, with 14 bases spanning the gap. Germline lookup yields CDR1 SEHNR and CDR2 FQNEAQ (reference sequence). This CDR3 comprises 15 residues. The CDR3 loop reads CASSFLTGSPYEQYF. In DNA form, the CDR3 reads TGTGCCAGCAGCTTTTTAACAGGGAGCCCCTACGAGCAGTACTTC.

This chain uses TRBV25-1 with TRBJ2-2; D is ambiguous. Trimming left V 8 bases short and J 5 bases short, with 15 bases between. The V gene's germline CDR1 is MGHDK and CDR2 SYGVNS. The CDR3 has 14 residues. Written as DNA, the CDR3 is TGTGCCAGCTCTCCTAGGGCGAGGACCGGGGAGCTGTTTTTT. Protein product: CASSPRARTGELFF.

This chain uses TRBV27 with TRBJ1-5; D might be TRBD1 (6 bases). V lost 6 bases to trimming and J lost 6 bases, with 18 bases between them. The CDR3 loop spans 15 amino acids. Germline values: CDR1 MNHEY, CDR2 SMNVEV (reference sequence). The DNA of the CDR3 is TGTGCCAGCAGGGCCAGTGGGGGGCCGGGTCAGCCCCAGCATTTT. Translation: CASRASGGPGQPQHF.

V usage is TRBV9 and J usage is TRBJ1-3, with D unresolved. CDR1 and CDR2 from the germline V gene are SGDLS and YYNGEE. The CDR3 covers 16 residues. V dropped 0 bases and J dropped 0 bases, with 10 bases sitting between them. The CDR3 loop is CASSVDPRSSGNTIYF. In nucleotides, the CDR3 is TGTGCCAGCAGCGTAGATCCGAGGAGCTCTGGAAACACCATATATTTT.

This clone was seen only a few times. The rearrangement uses TRBV29-1 and TRBJ1-2; the match to TRBD1 covers 9 bases. The CDR3 extends over 14 amino acids. V lost 6 bases and J lost 4; bases outside the gene matches: 9. CDR1 SQVTM and CDR2 ANQGSEA come from the germline V gene. Here the CDR3 reads CSVDQGQGIYGYTF. CDR3 nucleotides: TGCAGCGTAGACCAAGGACAGGGGATCTATGGCTACACCTTC.

The chain recombines TRBV29-1 with TRBJ1-2; D is unresolved. The length of the CDR3 is 10 residues. The V end was cut by 4 bases, the J end by 4 bases, with 4 bases between. The germline V gene encodes CDR1 SQVTM and CDR2 ANQGSEA. As DNA, the CDR3 is TGCAGCGTTGCCATCTATGGCTACACCTTC. Translating it yields CSVAIYGYTF.

This rearrangement joins TRBV5-6 to TRBJ1-2, with 11 bases identical to TRBD1. The V and J ends lost 1 base and 8 bases, in that order; junction bases with no gene match: 7. The CDR3 is made up of 15 amino acids. Germline assignment: CDR1 SGHDT and CDR2 YYEEEE. The CDR3 sequence is CASSLRDRGARGYTF. CDR3 sequence (DNA): TGTGCCAGCAGCTTGCGGGACAGGGGGGCGCGGGGCTACACCTTC.

The chain has TRBV19 and TRBJ2-1; TRBD2 aligns across 7 bases. Germline CDR1 is LNHDA and CDR2 is SQIVND (reference sequence). The CDR3 spans 21 residues. Unmatched junction bases numbered 29, after V lost 5 bases and J lost 7 bases. CDR3 loop: CASSLPARQTPSGWVANEQFF. The CDR3 nucleotides are TGTGCCAGTAGTCTTCCCGCACGCCAGACGCCTAGCGGCTGGGTAGCGAATGAGCAGTTCTTC. Full variable domain (missing parts from reference TRBV19 and TRBJ2-1): DGGITQSPKYLFRKEGQNVTLSCEQNLNHDAMYWYRQDPGQGLRLIYYSQIVNDFQKGDIAEGYSVSREKKESFPLTVTSAQKNPTAFYLCASSLPARQTPSGWVANEQFFGPGTRLTVL.

As DNA, the CDR3 is TGTGCCAGCAGCGCGGGGGGTGGCGGCTACACCTTC. Its protein is CASSAGGGGYTF. V usage is TRBV6-5 and J usage is TRBJ1-2; possible D gene TRBD1, 5 bases. The CDR3 consists of 12 residues. Germline V gives CDR1 MNHEY, CDR2 SVGAGI. Trimming took off 6 bases at V and 8 bases at J, with 13 bases between the two ends.

The J gene is TRBJ2-6, the V gene TRBV5-5; 8 positions agree with TRBD1. There are 19 residues in the CDR3. The germline gives CDR1 SGHKS, CDR2 YYEKEE (reference sequence). V lost 4 bases, J lost 0 bases, and 12 bases stayed unmatched. In nucleotides, the CDR3 is TGTGCCAGCAGCCGCCGTCAGGGGGCGAGCTACTCTGGGGCCAACGTCCTGACTTTC. This codes for CASSRRQGASYSGANVLTF.

The rearrangement links TRBV7-9 to TRBJ2-1, with TRBD1 identical over 10 bases. CDR3 length: 14 amino acids. Per the germline V gene, CDR1 is SEHNR and CDR2 is FQNEAQ (reference sequence). Trimming took 4 bases from V and 8 from J; bases not matched to a gene: 5. In DNA form, the CDR3 reads TGTGCCAGCAGCTATGACAGGGGGCGCGATGAGCAGTTCTTC. Translated: CASSYDRGRDEQFF.